The 17 T cell receptor beta chains below all came from one sample that was sequenced in a study of early T cells in non-severe SARS-CoV-2 infection. TCRdb reanalysed the 5' RACE reads using MiXCR and keeps one entry per CDR3 protein. There are about 64,000 distinct CDR3 sequences in the sample; over 4.5% occur only once, and around 5.2% lies in the top ten. The sample comprised whole blood. The receptor set was obtained from an adult who was a healthcare worker with PCR-confirmed SARS-CoV-2 infection or an uninfected control (not recorded which).

V usage is TRBV7-9 and J usage is TRBJ2-3; D is undetermined. The ends were cut back, 7 bases at V and 1 base at J, with 15 bases in the middle. CDR3 length: 15 residues. Germline-derived CDR1 and CDR2 are SEHNR and FQNEAQ (reference sequence). The CDR3 coding sequence is TGTGCCAGCAACCCGGGTGGAGTCGGCACAGATACGCAGTATTTT. It is translated as CASNPGGVGTDTQYF.

This clonotype has ten or more counts. V and J are TRBV11-3 and TRBJ2-1, with 10 bases matching TRBD1. CDR1 and CDR2 (germline): SGHNT, YENEEA. Unmatched junction bases numbered 8, after V lost 6 bases and J lost 6 bases. The CDR3 is 15 amino acids. CDR3 DNA sequence: TGTGCCAGCAGTGTCCGTGGGACAGGGGCCAATGAGCAGTTCTTC. Protein: CASSVRGTGANEQFF.

This clonotype was detected many times. This chain connects TRBV27 to TRBJ2-7; weak D call: TRBD1 (5 bases). The V gene's germline CDR1 is MNHEY and CDR2 SMNVEV (reference sequence). The CDR3 spans 12 residues. The V gene lost 5 bases and the J gene lost 6 bases, with 11 bases spanning the gap. This CDR3 is CASSSTGGEQYF. In DNA, the CDR3 is TGTGCCAGCAGTAGCACAGGCGGCGAGCAGTACTTC.

This clonotype was observed at least ten times. V usage is TRBV10-3 and J usage is TRBJ1-4; no definite D call. The CDR3 totals 14 residues. Trimming shortened V by 6 bases and J by 0 bases, and 8 bases separated the two germline ends. Germline V CDR1 and CDR2: ENHRY, SYGVKD. The CDR3 loop reads CAISPWATNEKLFF. The CDR3 DNA reads TGTGCCATCAGCCCATGGGCAACTAATGAAAAACTGTTTTTT.

This clonotype showed up many times. The rearrangement links TRBV9 to TRBJ2-3, with 11 bases identical to TRBD2. The V and J ends lost 1 base and 5 bases, in that order; junction bases with no gene match: 9. CDR3 length: 17 amino acids. In germline, CDR1 is SGDLS, CDR2 YYNGEE. The CDR3 DNA reads TGTGCCAGCAGCGTAACAACTAGCGGGGGCCTCAAAGATACGCAGTATTTT. This codes for CASSVTTSGGLKDTQYF.

This clonotype was counted at least ten times. The chain's CDR3 is CATRRRAGTDTQYF. DNA of the CDR3: TGTGCCACCAGACGCAGGGCAGGCACAGATACGCAGTATTTT. V gene TRBV5-6 combines with J gene TRBJ2-3; D might be TRBD1 (5 bases). Germline CDR1 and CDR2: SGHDT and YYEEEE. The length of the CDR3 is 14 residues. Trimming left V 9 bases short and J 1 base short, with 15 bases between.

This clonotype came up many times. V and J are TRBV3-1 and TRBJ2-7; possible D gene TRBD1, 6 bases. The CDR3 runs 13 residues. Looked up from germline, CDR1 is LGHDT and CDR2 is YNNKEL (reference sequence). The germline V and J ends were trimmed by 4 bases and 4 bases, with 11 bases remaining between them. In nucleotides, the CDR3 is TGTGCCAGCAGCCTTGACAGGTGGTACGAGCAGTACTTC. The encoded protein is CASSLDRWYEQYF.

This clonotype was detected many times. The CDR3 region is CASSLTAGSEQYF. The CDR3 nucleotides read TGTGCCAGCAGCTTAACAGCAGGGTCCGAGCAGTACTTC. The chain links TRBV7-3 to TRBJ2-7; D perhaps matches TRBD1 (5 bases). The CDR3 totals 13 residues. Trimming removed 0 bases at V and 6 bases at J, with 9 bases between. CDR1 is SGHTA, CDR2 FQGTGA, per germline.

This clonotype was seen a handful of times. The rearrangement joins TRBV10-3 to TRBJ2-7; D possibly matches TRBD1 or TRBD2 (5 bases each). The V gene lost 7 bases and the J gene lost 6 bases, with 16 bases spanning the gap. This CDR3 is built from 13 residues. Germline V gene lookup returns CDR1 ENHRY and CDR2 SYGVKD. The CDR3 DNA sequence: TGTGCCATCACTCCCCGAGGGGTGGGCGAGCAGTACTTC. This translates into CAITPRGVGEQYF.

This clonotype was counted only a few times. V is TRBV12-3 or TRBV12-4 and J is TRBJ2-1, with D perhaps TRBD1 or TRBD2 (5 bases each). V lost 2 bases and J 8 bases, leaving 16 bases between the germline ends. The CDR3 totals 15 residues. This chain's CDR3 is CASSLSRGGAYEQFF. The CDR3 bases are TGTGCCAGCAGTTTATCTCGGGGTGGGGCCTATGAGCAGTTCTTC.

This clonotype was observed at least ten times. This chain connects TRBV6-6 to TRBJ2-2; D tentatively fits TRBD1 or TRBD2 (5 bases each). Germline CDR1 and CDR2: MNHNY and SVGAGI (reference sequence). The V gene lost 4 bases and the J gene lost 0 bases, with 12 bases spanning the gap. The CDR3 covers 16 residues. The CDR3 loop reads CASSSPGTSNTGELFF. In DNA form, the CDR3 reads TGTGCCAGCAGTTCTCCCGGGACCTCGAACACCGGGGAGCTGTTTTTT.

The table lists this clonotype with many counts. The chain employs TRBV14 and TRBJ1-2, with unresolved D. Trimming pared 4 bases from V and 1 base from J, leaving 7 bases between. The CDR3 is made up of 13 amino acids. Per germline, CDR1 SGHDN and CDR2 FVKESK. DNA for the CDR3: TGTGCCAGCAGCCCGGACGTTAACTATGGCTACACCTTC. This encodes CASSPDVNYGYTF.

The table lists this clonotype with many counts. This chain joins TRBV20-1 and TRBJ2-3; the D is unclear. Germline V lookup: CDR1 DFQATT, CDR2 SNEGSKA (reference sequence). The ends were cut back, 4 bases at V and 0 bases at J, with 5 bases in the middle. The CDR3 is made up of 12 amino acids. For the CDR3, the DNA is TGCAGTGCTATGGATAGCACAGATACGCAGTATTTT. Translation: CSAMDSTDTQYF.

This clonotype was observed at least ten times. The chain recombines TRBV6-1 with TRBJ2-4, with TRBD1 matching over 8 bases. This CDR3 region has 14 residues. Germline-derived CDR1 and CDR2 are MNHNS and SASEGT. The V gene end was trimmed by 3 bases and the J gene end by 3 bases; junction bases not matched to a gene: 1. The CDR3 DNA is TGTGCCAGCAGTGACGGACAGGGCAAAAACATTCAGTACTTC. This translates into CASSDGQGKNIQYF.

This clonotype was recorded at least ten times. This chain joins TRBV4-1 and TRBJ2-7; 9 bases align to TRBD1. The CDR3 loop spans 15 amino acids. Germline CDR1 reads MGHRA; CDR2 reads YSYEKL. J lost 4 bases, V lost 0 bases, and 4 bases had no gene match. The CDR3 region is CASSQDPTGGYEQYF. The DNA for the CDR3 is TGCGCCAGCAGCCAAGATCCGACAGGGGGGTACGAGCAGTACTTC.

The V call is TRBV6-1, the J call TRBJ2-1; D is undetermined. V was pared by 8 bases and J by 0 bases, with 14 bases between. The CDR3 sequence is 15 residues long. Looked up from germline, CDR1 is MNHNS and CDR2 is SASEGT. The CDR3 DNA reads as TGTGCCAGCCGAAGTGAACCTTACTCCTACAATGAGCAGTTCTTC. Amino acid sequence: CASRSEPYSYNEQFF.

The V and J genes are TRBV19 and TRBJ2-1; 7 bases fit TRBD1. The CDR3 loop spans 13 amino acids. Germline CDR1 is LNHDA and CDR2 is SQIVND (reference sequence). V was pared by 6 bases and J by 8 bases, with 7 bases of the junction left unmatched. CDR3 amino acids: CASRPTGVDEQFF. CDR3 nucleotides: TGTGCCAGTAGGCCAACAGGGGTCGATGAGCAGTTCTTC.